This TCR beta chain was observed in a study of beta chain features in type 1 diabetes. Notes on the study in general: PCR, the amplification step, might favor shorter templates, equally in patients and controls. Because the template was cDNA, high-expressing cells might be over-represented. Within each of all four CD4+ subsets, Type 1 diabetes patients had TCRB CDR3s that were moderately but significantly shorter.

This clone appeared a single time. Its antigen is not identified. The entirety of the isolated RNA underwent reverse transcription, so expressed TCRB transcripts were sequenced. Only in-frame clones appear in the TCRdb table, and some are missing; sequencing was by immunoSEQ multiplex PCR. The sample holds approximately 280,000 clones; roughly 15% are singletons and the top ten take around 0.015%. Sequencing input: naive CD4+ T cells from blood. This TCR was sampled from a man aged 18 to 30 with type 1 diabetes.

The CDR3 nucleotides read TGTGCCAGCAGCGTAGGATGGGCAGTAGACGGCACAGATACGCAGTATTTT. Amino acids: CASSVGWAVDGTDTQYF. The V gene is TRBV9, the J gene TRBJ2-3; D is undetermined. The V gene's germline CDR1 is SGDLS and CDR2 YYNGEE. Trimming removed 0 bases at V and 1 base at J, with 15 bases between. The CDR3 runs 17 residues. The entire variable domain, with the rest obtained from reference TRBV9 and TRBJ2-3, is as follows: DSGVTQTPKHLITATGQRVTLRCSPRSGDLSVYWYQQSLDQGLQFLIQYYNGEERAKGNILERFSAQQFPDLHSELNLSSLELGDSALYFCASSVGWAVDGTDTQYFGPGTRLTVL.